These 20 T cell receptor beta chains share one sample of origin, sequenced in a study of tissue T cells after allogeneic stem cell transplantation. The time point here: mouse harvest day 7 after allogeneic transplant. Tail vein injection delivered 10^7 T-cell-depleted bone marrow cells and 10^6 splenic CD5+ T cells. Libraries were prepared by immunoSEQ multiplex PCR; TCRdb keeps only in-frame clonotypes and omits some of them. The sample carries some 3,700 clones, under 65% recorded once. Source material: gut tissue. All receptors come from a female BALB/c mouse given C57BL/6 T cells with graft-versus-host disease after an allogeneic hematopoietic cell transplant.

Details on this clone: The gene names here belong to mouse. Read data end 1 residue before the CDR3 end; the end is taken from the germline J gene. This chain connects TRBV21 to TRBJ2-5; TRBD2 might be the D (7 bases). TRBV21 is an ORF, and what it does is uncertain. The CDR3 consists of 13 residues. Trimming took 2 bases from V and 6 from J, leaving 9 bases between them. CDR3 sequence: CASSQGGLDTQYF. Partial CDR3 DNA: TGTGCTAGCAGTCAAGGGGGGCTTGACACCCAGTAC.

As for this clone: The gene symbols are mouse symbols. The read finishes 1 residue shy of the CDR3 end, and the germline J gene is used to complete it. The chain joins TRBV3 to TRBJ2-3; 7 nucleotides line up with TRBD2. Losses at the gene ends were 1 base for V and 0 bases for J; bases not matched to a gene: 4. This CDR3 contains 16 residues. In germline, CDR1 is SNHLY, CDR2 FYNGKV (reference sequence). The sequenced part of the CDR3 DNA is TGTGCCAGCAGCTTAGGCTGGGGGACTAGTGCAGAAACGCTGTAT. Its translation: CASSLGWGTSAETLY. The full CDR3 sequence reads CASSLGWGTSAETLYF.

About this clone itself: Gene names denote mouse genes. The read ends 1 residue early relative to the CDR3; the germline J gene fills the gap. The V and J genes are TRBV26 and TRBJ1-2; TRBD1 matches at 8 bases. This CDR3 region has 13 residues. CDR1 is KGHPV, CDR2 FQNQEV, per germline (reference sequence). J was trimmed by 2 bases and V by 6 bases; bases with no gene match: 2. Partial CDR3 DNA: TGTGCCAGCAGACGACAGGGGAACTCCGACTACACC. It encodes CASRRQGNSDYT. The CDR3 in its entirety is CASRRQGNSDYTF.

To note about this clone: Here the gene names and germline are mouse. The read ends 1 residue early relative to the CDR3; the germline J gene fills the gap. This chain links TRBV12-2 with TRBJ2-7; the match to TRBD2 covers 13 bases. The CDR3 is made up of 14 amino acids. Germline CDR1 reads SGHLS; CDR2 reads HYDKME. V shed 2 bases and J 6 bases; nucleotides not matched to a gene: 3. CDR3 in amino acids: CASSPGLGGLEQYF. The CDR3 bases that were read are TGTGCCAGCTCTCCCGGACTGGGGGGGCTTGAACAGTAC.

Remarks on this clone: Gene names are the mouse ones. CDR3 residues: CSSSPQGAGAEQFF. The CDR3 DNA, read in part, is TGCTCCAGCAGCCCTCAGGGGGCGGGGGCTGAGCAGTTC. The V and J genes are TRBV23 and TRBJ2-1; the D call TRBD1 from the table was never checked on the DNA. The read ends 1 residue before the CDR3 terminus; that terminus is restored from the germline J gene. The CDR3 has 14 residues. Germline V gives CDR1 KGHTA, CDR2 FQNQQP.

On this clone: Genes and germline come from the mouse. The read terminates 1 residue before the CDR3 end, so the remaining end is supplied by the germline J gene. The chain joins TRBV20 to TRBJ2-3; D possibly uses TRBD1 or TRBD2 (5 bases each). There are 11 residues in the CDR3. CDR1 and CDR2 from the germline V gene are GFQATS and STVNSAI. Partial CDR3 DNA: TGTGGGGGGGTAGGTGCAGAAACGCTGTAT. Translation gives CGGVGAETLY. The entire CDR3 sequence reads CGGVGAETLYF.

To note about this clone: At one boundary the junction diverges from the germline segment, which might be a read error. Genes here carry mouse names. The sequence runs out 1 residue before the end of the CDR3; the remainder is reconstructed from the germline J gene. The rearrangement uses TRBV26 and TRBJ2-4; D perhaps matches TRBD1 (6 bases). The length of the CDR3 is 14 residues. Germline values: CDR1 KGHPV, CDR2 FQNQEV (reference sequence). The CDR3 region is CASSLSGTKNILYF. The sequenced CDR3 bases are TGTGCCAGCAGTCTGTCCGGGACAAAGAACATCTTGTAC.

A remark on this clone: Mouse gene names and germline throughout. With the read ending 1 residue before the CDR3 end, the germline J gene is used to fill in that end. V and J are TRBV13-1 and TRBJ1-3; D unresolved. V lost 5 bases, J lost 0 bases, and 12 bases lay in between. The CDR3 runs to 15 residues. The germline V gene encodes CDR1 NSHNY and CDR2 SYGAGN. The CDR3 here is CASSPPQHSGNTLYF. The DNA read from the CDR3 is TGTGCCAGCAGCCCCCCCCAGCATTCTGGAAATACGCTCTAT.

Notes on this clone: Any gene name here is a mouse gene name. From the germline J gene comes the end of the CDR3, since the read stops 1 residue before it. Other nucleotide sequences from this sample produce the same CDR3. V gene TRBV13-2 combines with J gene TRBJ2-7, with 14 bases identical to TRBD2. The CDR3 extends over 14 amino acids. J was trimmed by 6 bases and V by 5 bases; bases with no gene match: 4. Per germline, CDR1 NNHNN and CDR2 SYGAGS (reference sequence). CDR3 region: CASGGGLGGLEQYF. The CDR3 bases that were read are TGTGCCAGCGGGGGGGGACTGGGGGGGCTTGAACAGTAC.

On this clone: Genes here carry mouse names. CDR3 amino acids: CASRATGDEQYF. CDR3 DNA, as far as it was read: TGTGCAAGCAGAGCAACAGGGGATGAACAGTAC. The gene calls are TRBV16 and TRBJ2-7; 7 nucleotides agree with TRBD1. The read ends 1 residue shy of where the CDR3 ends; the end is completed using the germline J gene. V lost 6 bases and J lost 5; bases outside the gene matches: 4. CDR1 is SGHSA and CDR2 is FRNQAP in the germline V gene. This CDR3 has 12 residues.

About this clone itself: Mouse gene names apply. The observed sequence ends 1 residue before the CDR3 terminus, with the missing tail filled in from the germline J gene. This rearrangement joins TRBV5 to TRBJ2-2; 10 bases align to TRBD2. This CDR3 contains 16 residues. Germline V gene sequence: CDR1 LGHNA, CDR2 YNLKQL (reference sequence). Germline trimming cut 3 bases from V and 0 bases from J; bases unmatched to any gene: 1. CDR3 sequence reads: CASSHGLGANTGQLYF. The part of the CDR3 DNA that was read is TGTGCCAGCAGCCACGGACTGGGGGCAAACACCGGGCAGCTCTAC.

Regarding this clone: Gene names follow the mouse nomenclature. The CDR3 end falls 1 residue outside the read, so it is completed with the germline J gene. This sequence joins TRBV26 and TRBJ1-4, with a possible D match to TRBD1 (5 bases). Trimming shortened V by 1 base and J by 7 bases, and 7 bases separated the two germline ends. This CDR3 has 13 residues. Germline V gene sequence: CDR1 KGHPV, CDR2 FQNQEV (reference sequence). The CDR3 sequence: CASSLLGGERLFF. Partial CDR3 DNA: TGTGCCAGCAGTCTGTTGGGGGGCGAAAGATTATTT.

A remark on this clone: Genes and germline are mouse. With the read ending 1 residue before the CDR3 end, the germline J gene is used to fill in that end. The rearrangement joins TRBV23 to TRBJ1-1. In germline, CDR1 is KGHTA, CDR2 FQNQQP. The CDR3 contains 15 residues. Incomplete CDR3 DNA: TGCTCCAGCAGTCAATCCGGGGGGGGGAACACAGAAGTCTTC. Translation gives CSSSQSGGGNTEVF. The whole CDR3 protein is CSSSQSGGGNTEVFF.

Note on this clone: The listed genes are named as in mouse. The missing CDR3 end, 1 residue past where the read stops, is filled in from the germline J gene. V gene TRBV4 combines with J gene TRBJ2-4; 8 bases map to TRBD2. V lost 5 bases, J lost 0 bases, and 4 bases stayed unmatched. This CDR3 comprises 15 residues. Germline CDR1 and CDR2: LGHDT and YNNKQL (reference sequence). CDR3 protein: CASSRTGLSQNTLYF. CDR3 bases read: TGTGCCAGCAGCCGGACTGGGCTTAGTCAAAACACCTTGTAC.

Worth noting for this clone: The gene symbols are mouse symbols. Coverage ceases 1 residue before the CDR3 finishes, and the germline J gene fills in the end. This rearrangement joins TRBV14 to TRBJ2-5; D is undetermined. CDR1 is SGHDT, CDR2 FRDEAV, per germline. The CDR3 length is 13 residues. V lost 5 bases and J lost 2, with 9 bases in between. Incomplete CDR3 DNA: TGTGCCAGCAGCACCCGACGCCAAGACACCCAGTAC. Protein: CASSTRRQDTQY. The complete CDR3 sequence is CASSTRRQDTQYF.

Worth noting for this clone: Here the gene names and germline are mouse. CDR3 DNA, as far as it was read: TGTGCCAGCTCTCCCTGGGACTGGGGGGATGGGGCAGAAACGCTGTAT. Protein: CASSPWDWGDGAETLY. The whole CDR3 protein is CASSPWDWGDGAETLYF. The chain combines TRBV12-2 with TRBJ2-3; 12 bases are a match to TRBD2. The CDR3 goes on 1 residue after the read ends, and that part is filled in from the germline J gene. J lost 3 bases, V lost 2 bases, and 8 bases had no gene match. CDR3 length: 17 residues. The germline V gene encodes CDR1 SGHLS and CDR2 HYDKME. Filled out from reference TRBV12-2 and TRBJ2-3, the complete variable domain reads NSGVVQSPRYIIKGKGERSILKCIPISGHLSVAWYQQTQGQELKFFIQHYDKMERDKGNLPSRFSVQQFDDYHSEMNMSALELEDSAVYFCASSPWDWGDGAETLYFGSGTRLTVL.

In regard to this clone: The listed genes are named as in mouse. The read finishes 1 residue shy of the CDR3 end, and the germline J gene is used to complete it. This sequence joins TRBV20 and TRBJ2-3; TRBD2 matches 7 bases. The CDR3 runs to 15 residues. Germline loops: CDR1 GFQATS, CDR2 STVNSAI. V dropped 6 bases and J dropped 5; count of bases not matched to a gene: 14. The CDR3 DNA, read in part, is TGTGGTGCCCCCCCCGGATGGGGGGAAGTAGAAACGCTGTAT. It specifies CGAPPGWGEVETLY. From start to end, the CDR3 is CGAPPGWGEVETLYF.

As regards this clone: Genes here carry mouse names. The CDR3 bases that were read are TGTGCCAGCAGTGGACAGACAAACACAGAAGTCTTC. Translated: CASSGQTNTEVF. The full CDR3 protein reads CASSGQTNTEVFF. The chain couples TRBV26 to TRBJ1-1; D may be TRBD1 (6 bases). The DNA ends 1 residue before the CDR3 does, and the rest of the CDR3 is filled in from the germline J gene. Germline CDR1 KGHPV, CDR2 FQNQEV (reference sequence). Deletions cut 5 bases from V and 0 bases from J, with 7 bases between. CDR3 length: 13 residues.

Comment on this clone: Gene names are the mouse ones. The read finishes 1 residue shy of the CDR3 end, and the germline J gene is used to complete it. This sequence joins TRBV12-1 and TRBJ2-5; TRBD2 matches at 10 bases. The CDR3 is 15 residues long. Germline CDR1 and CDR2: SGHSN and HYEKVE. After removal of 1 base from V and 1 base from J, the junction contained 1 base not matched to a gene. CDR3 DNA, as far as it was read: TGTGCCAGCTCTCTACTGGGGGGGGACCAAGACACCCAGTAC. This encodes CASSLLGGDQDTQY. The entire CDR3 protein is CASSLLGGDQDTQYF.

This clone has a handful of counts. The gene names given are mouse names. The CDR3 is CASSLSGQNTGQLYF. The part of the CDR3 DNA that was read is TGTGCTAGCAGTTTATCGGGACAAAACACCGGGCAGCTCTAC. The chain joins TRBV29 to TRBJ2-2, with a tentative D call TRBD1 (6 bases). The sequenced fragment ends 1 residue before the CDR3 boundary, so the rest is inferred from the germline J gene. From germline, CDR1 is MSHET and CDR2 SYDVDS. This CDR3 has 15 amino acids. The ends were cut back, 0 bases at V and 1 base at J, with 6 bases in the middle.